This T cell receptor (beta chain) was identified during a study of cytomegalovirus exposure and HLA in healthy donors. In the case of this clone: Its antigen remains unknown.

General study findings and limits: According to a later analysis, donors in an Asian-associated ancestry cluster reportedly had fewer N-insertions than the roughly 670-donor mean. One cluster of highly shared sequence variants probably arose as a sequencing artifact.

Germline CDR1 and CDR2: LNHNV and YYDKDF (reference sequence). CDR3 length: 14 residues. J lost 7 bases, V lost 8 bases, and 9 bases had no gene match. Amplification used 60 Vbeta primers and 13 Jbeta primers. TCRdb's table, derived via immunoSEQ multiplex PCR, lists solely in-frame clones and lacks some. The table lists about 140,000 clones, around 82% of them singletons. The source is a female donor in good health and CMV-seronegative. V is TRBV15 and J is TRBJ2-1, with 9 bases fitting TRBD2. Sequenced material: PBMCs. The CDR3 nucleotides read TGTGCCACCTCAGCTAGCGGGATGTATAATGAGCAGTTCTTC. It specifies CATSASGMYNEQFF.